Listed below are T cell receptor beta chains from one sample, sequenced in a study of cytomegalovirus exposure and HLA in healthy donors. The protocol was immunoSEQ multiplex PCR, while the TCRdb copy is restricted to in-frame clones and leaves out a portion. The data hold around 100,000 clones, with around 78% observed a single time. The sequenced sample consisted of PBMCs. Receptors were obtained from a male donor in good health and CMV-seropositive. Each CDR3 is given with its conserved first and last residue. The D gene is left open where the match is weak. Clone size is given for some rows only: seen once, a few or many times, or a class if the clone is expanded.

j_call	clone_size	v_call	d_call	cdr3_nt	cdr3_aa
TRBJ1-1	-	TRBV10-3	-	TGTGCCATCACACAAGACAGGCCATGGAACACTGAAGCTTTCTTT	CAITQDRPWNTEAFF
TRBJ2-1	-	TRBV6-1	TRBD2	TGTGCCAGCAGTGAAGGCAGCGGGGCTTTAGATGAGCAGTTCTTC	CASSEGSGALDEQFF
TRBJ2-2	-	TRBV5-6	-	TGTGCCAGCAGCTCGAGGGTAACGTCCCTCACGAACACCGGGGAGCTGTTTTTT	CASSSRVTSLTNTGELFF
TRBJ2-7	-	TRBV29-1	TRBD2	TGCAGCGTTGAAGGGAGACGGCTAGCGGGAGGGCCGGTCGCCTACGAGCAGTACTTC	CSVEGRRLAGGPVAYEQYF
TRBJ2-7	-	TRBV27	-	TGTGCCAGCAGTTTTACAGGGTCCCCTTTGGACGAGCAGTACTTC	CASSFTGSPLDEQYF
TRBJ1-1	-	TRBV5-4	-	TGTGCCAGCAGCTTCAGGGGGAACACTGAAGCTTTCTTT	CASSFRGNTEAFF
TRBJ1-6	few	TRBV5-1	-	TGCGCCAGCAGCCAGGACTACAGCTCCTATAATTCACCCCTCCACTTT	CASSQDYSSYNSPLHF
TRBJ2-1	-	TRBV27	TRBD1	TGTGCCAGCAGTTCCCAGGGACAGGGGGGTTTCTACAATGAGCAGTTCTTC	CASSSQGQGGFYNEQFF
TRBJ1-1	-	TRBV6-5	-	TGTGCCAGCAGTCCCCGGGGAGTGAGCACTGAAGCTTTCTTT	CASSPRGVSTEAFF
TRBJ2-1	-	TRBV6-1	TRBD2	TGTGCCAGCAGTGGAGTAGCGGGGGGGTATGAGCAGTTCTTC	CASSGVAGGYEQFF
TRBJ2-7	few	TRBV6-1	-	TGTGCCAGCAGGGAAAACAGGGTTGCCTACGAGCAGTACTTC	CASRENRVAYEQYF
TRBJ2-5	once	TRBV30	TRBD1	TGTGCCTGGAGTGTACAGTATGGACAGGGACTTATACCGTACCAAGAGACCCAGTACTTC	CAWSVQYGQGLIPYQETQYF
TRBJ1-4	-	TRBV18	-	TGTGCCAGCTCATCCCAGGGAGGGGAAAAACTGTTTTTT	CASSSQGGEKLFF
TRBJ2-7	-	TRBV6-5	-	TGTGCCAGCAGTTACTCACCCAAAGACAGCTACGAGCAGTACTTC	CASSYSPKDSYEQYF
TRBJ2-5	-	TRBV29-1	-	TGCAGCGTTGAAACACAGGGTACTCCAGAGACCCAGTACTTC	CSVETQGTPETQYF
TRBJ2-1	-	TRBV15	TRBD2	TGTGCCACCAGCAGAGATCAGCGGGAGGGTACGCAGTTCTTC	CATSRDQREGTQFF
TRBJ1-2	-	TRBV20-1	-	TGCAGTGCTAGATACAGGGATGGCTACACCTTC	CSARYRDGYTF
TRBJ1-2	-	TRBV6-1	TRBD1	TGTGCCAGCAGTGGGGGACAGGGGGACAGGGAGGAATATAACTATGGCTACACCTTC	CASSGGQGDREEYNYGYTF
TRBJ1-6	-	TRBV7-2	TRBD1	TGTGCCAGCAGCTTAGGGACAGGGGGAAGTAATTCACCCCTCCACTTT	CASSLGTGGSNSPLHF
TRBJ1-5	-	TRBV27	-	TGTGCCAGCAGCGAAAGGGGGGGGAGCAATCAGCCCCAGCATTTT	CASSERGGSNQPQHF
TRBJ2-5	-	TRBV4-2	-	TGTGCCAGCAGCCTCCGGTCTGGAGCCCAAGAGACCCAGTACTTC	CASSLRSGAQETQYF
TRBJ2-7	once	TRBV5-4	-	TGTGCCAGCAGCTTGGGGACTGCCCCCTCCTACGAGCAGTACTTC	CASSLGTAPSYEQYF
TRBJ1-5	-	TRBV28	-	TGTGCCAGCTTTCAGGGAAACCAGCCCCAGCATTTT	CASFQGNQPQHF
TRBJ2-1	-	TRBV30	-	TGTGCCTGGAGCGCGAGAGGGCTCGAGCAGTTCTTC	CAWSARGLEQFF
TRBJ2-1	-	TRBV5-6	-	TGTGCCAGCAGCTTTGTCAGGGCAAGTGAGCAGTTCTTC	CASSFVRASEQFF
TRBJ2-1	-	TRBV7-2	TRBD2	TGTGCCAGCAGCTTTAGCGGGGGAGCCCCTTTCTACAATGAGCAGTTCTTC	CASSFSGGAPFYNEQFF
TRBJ1-6	-	TRBV28	-	TGTGCCAGCACTATACGGGGGGGAAATTCACCCCTCCACTTT	CASTIRGGNSPLHF
TRBJ1-1	-	TRBV14	-	TGTGCCAGCAGCCAGGACATGAACACTGAAGCTTTCTTT	CASSQDMNTEAFF
TRBJ1-4	-	TRBV2	-	TGTGCCAGCAGAGCAGGGTCGACTAATGAAAAACTGTTTTTT	CASRAGSTNEKLFF
TRBJ2-7	-	TRBV28	TRBD1	TGTGCCAGCCGTGCCGGGACAGCATCCTACGAGCAGTACTTC	CASRAGTASYEQYF
TRBJ1-5	-	TRBV5-1	-	TGCGCCAGCAGCCTATCAGGGGGCAATCAGCCCCAGCATTTT	CASSLSGGNQPQHF
TRBJ1-2	-	TRBV6-1	-	TGTGCCAGCAGTGCTTCACTACAGGGCTCCTATGGCTACACCTTC	CASSASLQGSYGYTF
TRBJ1-1	once	TRBV15	-	TGTGCCACCAGCGGCGAAACAGGTAACACTGAAGCTTTCTTT	CATSGETGNTEAFF
TRBJ2-5	-	TRBV7-3	TRBD2	TGTGCCAGCAGCTTACGGGGAGCTAGCGGGGGGGAGACCCAGTACTTC	CASSLRGASGGETQYF
TRBJ1-2	-	TRBV2	-	TGTGCCAGCAGTGGTCAGGGGATGGACCTAGGCTACACCTTC	CASSGQGMDLGYTF
TRBJ2-2	-	TRBV7-6	-	TGTGCCAGCAGCTCGGTGGTAGCCGGGGAGCTGTTTTTT	CASSSVVAGELFF
TRBJ2-7	-	TRBV5-1	-	TGCGCCAGCAGCTTGGGTGTCACTAGCTACGAGCAGTACTTC	CASSLGVTSYEQYF
TRBJ1-3	-	TRBV28	-	TGTGCCAGCATTCCAGGAGGGGCCCTCTCTGGAAACACCATATATTTT	CASIPGGALSGNTIYF
TRBJ2-7	medium-sized	TRBV6-1	-	TGTGCCAGCAGTGAAGGCGATAGCTCCTACGAGCAGTACTTC	CASSEGDSSYEQYF
TRBJ2-7	-	TRBV28	-	TGTGCCAGCACTAGCCTTCTAGCCCCCTACGAGCAGTACTTC	CASTSLLAPYEQYF
TRBJ2-1	-	TRBV25-1	TRBD1	TGTGCCAGCAGTGATCCTACAGGGGGCAATGAGCAGTTCTTC	CASSDPTGGNEQFF
TRBJ2-6	-	TRBV9	TRBD1	TGTGCCAGCAGCCCGGACAGGGGCGCTTCTGGGGCCAACGTCCTGACTTTC	CASSPDRGASGANVLTF
TRBJ2-1	-	TRBV2	-	TGTGCCAGCAGTGCGTCGGGGTTAGCTGAGCAGTTCTTC	CASSASGLAEQFF
TRBJ2-7	-	TRBV28	-	TGTGCCAGCGCAGGGGTAAACGAGCAGTACTTC	CASAGVNEQYF
TRBJ1-1	-	TRBV28	-	TGTGCCAGCAGTTTATCCGCAGGGCCGAACACTGAAGCTTTCTTT	CASSLSAGPNTEAFF
TRBJ2-3	once	TRBV11-2	TRBD2	TGTGCCAGCAGCTTACGACTAGCGGGAGTTACAGATACGCAGTATTTT	CASSLRLAGVTDTQYF
TRBJ1-2	once	TRBV5-1	TRBD1	TGCGCCAGCAGCTCTGACAGGGACTATGGCTACACCTTC	CASSSDRDYGYTF
TRBJ2-3	-	TRBV27	TRBD2	TGTGCCAGCAGTCTGTTGGGGGGGGGAAATACGCAGTATTTT	CASSLLGGGNTQYF
TRBJ2-5	-	TRBV5-1	-	TGCGCCAGCAGGTACAGGGACGGAGAGACCCAGTACTTC	CASRYRDGETQYF
TRBJ2-5	-	TRBV5-4	TRBD2	TGTGCCAGCAGCTTGGGCCTAGCGGGAGGCCAAGAGACCCAGTACTTC	CASSLGLAGGQETQYF
TRBJ2-7	-	TRBV2	-	TGTGCCAGCAAGGTTACTACCTCCTACGAGCAGTACTTC	CASKVTTSYEQYF
TRBJ2-5	-	TRBV6-5	-	TGTGCCAGCAGGGGGGACATGGGGACCCAGTACTTC	CASRGDMGTQYF